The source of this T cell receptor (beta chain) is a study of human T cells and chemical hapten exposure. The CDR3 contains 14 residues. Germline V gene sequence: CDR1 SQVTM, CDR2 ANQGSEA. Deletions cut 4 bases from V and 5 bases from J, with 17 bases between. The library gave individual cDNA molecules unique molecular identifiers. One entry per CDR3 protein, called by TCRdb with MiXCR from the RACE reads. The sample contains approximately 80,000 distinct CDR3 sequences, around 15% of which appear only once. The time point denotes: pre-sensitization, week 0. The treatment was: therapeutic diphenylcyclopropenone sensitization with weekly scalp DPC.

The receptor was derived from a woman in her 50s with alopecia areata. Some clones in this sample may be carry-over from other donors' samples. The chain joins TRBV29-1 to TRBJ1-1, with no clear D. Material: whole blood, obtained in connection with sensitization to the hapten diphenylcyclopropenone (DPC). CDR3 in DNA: TGCAGCGTTGTCCGGGGTCTTAAGGGAACTGAAGCTTTCTTT. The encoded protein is CSVVRGLKGTEAFF.